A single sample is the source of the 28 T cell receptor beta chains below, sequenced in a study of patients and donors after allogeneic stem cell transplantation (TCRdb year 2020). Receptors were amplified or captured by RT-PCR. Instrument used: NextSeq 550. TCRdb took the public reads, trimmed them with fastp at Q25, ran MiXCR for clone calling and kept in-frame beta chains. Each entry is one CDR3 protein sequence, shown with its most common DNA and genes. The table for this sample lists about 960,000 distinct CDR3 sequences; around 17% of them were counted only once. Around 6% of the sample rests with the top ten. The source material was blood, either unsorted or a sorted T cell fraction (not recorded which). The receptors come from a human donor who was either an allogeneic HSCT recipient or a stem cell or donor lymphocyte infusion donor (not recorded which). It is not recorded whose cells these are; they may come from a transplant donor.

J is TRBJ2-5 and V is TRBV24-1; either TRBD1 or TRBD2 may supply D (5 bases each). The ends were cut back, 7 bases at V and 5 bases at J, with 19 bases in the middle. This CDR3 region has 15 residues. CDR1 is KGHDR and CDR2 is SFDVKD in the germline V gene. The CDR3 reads CATSQGTARGETQYF. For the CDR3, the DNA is TGTGCCACCAGCCAAGGGACCGCAAGAGGGGAGACCCAGTACTTC.

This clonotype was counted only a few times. For the CDR3, the DNA is TGTGCCAGCAGTGAATTTGGGCAGGGTCCAGATACGCAGTATTTT. Translation gives CASSEFGQGPDTQYF. This chain joins TRBV25-1 and TRBJ2-3; TRBD1 is a possible D gene (5 bases). Per germline, CDR1 MGHDK and CDR2 SYGVNS. This CDR3 has 15 amino acids. V was cut by 1 base and J by 4 bases, with 12 bases left in between. The complete variable domain, with remaining parts taken from reference TRBV25-1 and TRBJ2-3, reads EADIYQTPRYLVIGTGKKITLECSQTMGHDKMYWYQQDPGMELHLIHYSYGVNSTEKGDLSSESTVSRIRTEHFPLTLESARPSHTSQYLCASSEFGQGPDTQYFGPGTRLTVL.

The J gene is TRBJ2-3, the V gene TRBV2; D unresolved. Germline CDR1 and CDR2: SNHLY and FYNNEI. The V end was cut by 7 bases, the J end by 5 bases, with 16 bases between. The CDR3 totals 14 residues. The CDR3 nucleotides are TGTGCCAGCATTAACTCTCTTAAGGGAGATACGCAGTATTTT. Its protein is CASINSLKGDTQYF.

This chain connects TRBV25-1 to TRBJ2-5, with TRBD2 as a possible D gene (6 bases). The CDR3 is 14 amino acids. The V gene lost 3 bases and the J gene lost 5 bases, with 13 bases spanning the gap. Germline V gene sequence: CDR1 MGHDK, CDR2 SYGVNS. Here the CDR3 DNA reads TGTGCCAGCAGTGATGGCGGGAAGAAGGAGACCCAGTACTTC. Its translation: CASSDGGKKETQYF.

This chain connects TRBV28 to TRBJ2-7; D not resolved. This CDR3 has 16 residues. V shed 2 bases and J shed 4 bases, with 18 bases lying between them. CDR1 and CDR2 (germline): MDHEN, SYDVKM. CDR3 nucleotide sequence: TGTGCCAGCAGTTTAAGTTACAAACCGACCGGATACGAGCAGTACTTC. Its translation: CASSLSYKPTGYEQYF.

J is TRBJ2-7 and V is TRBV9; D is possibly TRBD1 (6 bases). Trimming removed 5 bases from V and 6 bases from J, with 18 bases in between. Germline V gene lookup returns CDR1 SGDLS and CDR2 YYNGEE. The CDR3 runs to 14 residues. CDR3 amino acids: CASSRDTVFLEQYF. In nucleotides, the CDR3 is TGTGCCAGCAGTCGGGACACGGTTTTTCTCGAGCAGTACTTC. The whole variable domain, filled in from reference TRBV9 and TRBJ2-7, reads DSGVTQTPKHLITATGQRVTLRCSPRSGDLSVYWYQQSLDQGLQFLIQYYNGEERAKGNILERFSAQQFPDLHSELNLSSLELGDSALYFCASSRDTVFLEQYFGPGTRLTVT.

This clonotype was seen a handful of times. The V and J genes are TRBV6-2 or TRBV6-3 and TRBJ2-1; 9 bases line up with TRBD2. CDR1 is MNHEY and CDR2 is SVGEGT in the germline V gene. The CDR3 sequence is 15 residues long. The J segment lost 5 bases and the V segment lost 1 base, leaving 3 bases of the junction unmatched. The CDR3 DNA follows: TGTGCCAGCAGTTACTTCGGCGGGGGGGACAATGAGCAGTTCTTC. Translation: CASSYFGGGDNEQFF.

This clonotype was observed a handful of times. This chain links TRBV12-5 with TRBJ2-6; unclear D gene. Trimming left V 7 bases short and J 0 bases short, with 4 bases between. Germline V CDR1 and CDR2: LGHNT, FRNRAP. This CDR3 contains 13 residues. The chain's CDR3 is CASAHSGANVLTF. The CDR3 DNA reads TGTGCTAGTGCCCACTCTGGGGCCAACGTCCTGACTTTC.

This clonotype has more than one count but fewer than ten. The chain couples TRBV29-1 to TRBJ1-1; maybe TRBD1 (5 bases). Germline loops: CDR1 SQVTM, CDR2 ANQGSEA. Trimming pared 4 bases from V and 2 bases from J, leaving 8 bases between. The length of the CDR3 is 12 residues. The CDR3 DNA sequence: TGCAGCGTTGCAGGGATAAACACTGAAGCTTTCTTT. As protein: CSVAGINTEAFF.

The CDR3 loop is CATSRDSLDRLNEKLFF. For the CDR3, the DNA is TGTGCCACCAGCAGAGATAGTCTGGACAGGTTAAATGAAAAACTGTTTTTT. V and J are TRBV15 and TRBJ1-4; 7 positions agree with TRBD1. J gave up 5 bases and V 0 bases, and 9 bases lay outside the gene matches. Germline V gene sequence: CDR1 LNHNV, CDR2 YYDKDF (reference sequence). This CDR3 comprises 17 residues.

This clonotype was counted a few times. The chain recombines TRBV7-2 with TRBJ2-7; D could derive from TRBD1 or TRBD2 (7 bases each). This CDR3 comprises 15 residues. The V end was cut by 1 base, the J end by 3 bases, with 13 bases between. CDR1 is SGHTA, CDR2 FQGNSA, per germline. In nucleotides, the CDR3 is TGTGCCAGCAGCTTAGGACAGGGACTAATCTACGAGCAGTACTTC. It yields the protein CASSLGQGLIYEQYF.

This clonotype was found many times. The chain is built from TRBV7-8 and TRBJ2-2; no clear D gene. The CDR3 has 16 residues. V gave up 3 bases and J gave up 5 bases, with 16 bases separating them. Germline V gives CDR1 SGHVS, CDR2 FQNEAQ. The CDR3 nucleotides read TGTGCCAGCAGCTTGCCCCCATGGGGTAAGACCGGGGAGCTGTTTTTT. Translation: CASSLPPWGKTGELFF.

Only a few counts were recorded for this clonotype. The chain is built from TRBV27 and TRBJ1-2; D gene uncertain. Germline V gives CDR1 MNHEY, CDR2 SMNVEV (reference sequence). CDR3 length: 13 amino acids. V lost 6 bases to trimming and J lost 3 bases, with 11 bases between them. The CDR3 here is CASRDVSDYGYTF. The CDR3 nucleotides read TGTGCCAGCAGGGACGTTTCGGACTATGGCTACACCTTC.

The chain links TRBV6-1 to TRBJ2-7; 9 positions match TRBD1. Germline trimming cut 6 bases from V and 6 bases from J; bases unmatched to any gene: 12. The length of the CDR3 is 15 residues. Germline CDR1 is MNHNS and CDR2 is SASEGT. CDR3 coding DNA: TGTGCCAGCAGAAGGGGACAGGGTATGTTCGGCGAGCAGTACTTC. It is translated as CASRRGQGMFGEQYF.

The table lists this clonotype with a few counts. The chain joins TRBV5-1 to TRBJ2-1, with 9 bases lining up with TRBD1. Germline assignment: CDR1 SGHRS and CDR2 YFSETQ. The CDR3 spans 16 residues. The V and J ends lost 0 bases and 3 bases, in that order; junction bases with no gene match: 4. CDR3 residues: CASSLAGTGNYNEQFF. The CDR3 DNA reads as TGCGCCAGCAGCTTGGCCGGGACAGGGAACTACAATGAGCAGTTCTTC.

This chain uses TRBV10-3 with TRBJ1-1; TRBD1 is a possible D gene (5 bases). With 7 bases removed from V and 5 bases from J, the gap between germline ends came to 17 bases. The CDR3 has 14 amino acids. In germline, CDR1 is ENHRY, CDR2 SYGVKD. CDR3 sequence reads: CAIKNLGGKTEAFF. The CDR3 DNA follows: TGTGCCATCAAAAATCTTGGGGGGAAGACTGAAGCTTTCTTT.

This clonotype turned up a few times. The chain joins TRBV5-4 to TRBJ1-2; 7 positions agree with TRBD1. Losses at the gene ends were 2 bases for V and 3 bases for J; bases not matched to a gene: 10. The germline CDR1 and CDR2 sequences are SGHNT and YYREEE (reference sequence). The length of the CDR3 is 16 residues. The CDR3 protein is CASSFKPGQTYYGYTF. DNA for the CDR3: TGTGCCAGCAGCTTTAAACCGGGACAGACCTACTATGGCTACACCTTC.

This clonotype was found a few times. CDR3 coding DNA: TGCAGTGCTAGAGGACCAGGGGAAAGGACTGAAGCTTTCTTT. Amino acids: CSARGPGERTEAFF. The V gene is TRBV20-1, the J gene TRBJ1-1, with a possible D match to TRBD1 (6 bases). Germline V gene sequence: CDR1 DFQATT, CDR2 SNEGSKA (reference sequence). This CDR3 spans 14 amino acids. Trimming cost V 1 base and J 5 bases, with 14 bases left between them.

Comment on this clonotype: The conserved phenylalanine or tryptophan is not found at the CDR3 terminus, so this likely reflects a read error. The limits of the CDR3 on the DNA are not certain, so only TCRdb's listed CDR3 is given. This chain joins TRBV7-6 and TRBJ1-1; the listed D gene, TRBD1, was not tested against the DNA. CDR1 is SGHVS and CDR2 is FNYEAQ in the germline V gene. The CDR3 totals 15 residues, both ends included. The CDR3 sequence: CASSYHQGGNTEAFL.

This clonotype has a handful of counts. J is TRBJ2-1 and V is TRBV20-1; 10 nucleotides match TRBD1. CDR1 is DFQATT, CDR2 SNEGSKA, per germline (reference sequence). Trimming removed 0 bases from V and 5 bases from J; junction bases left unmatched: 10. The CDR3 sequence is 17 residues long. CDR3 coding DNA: TGCAGTGCTAGAGATGGGACAGGGGCCTTCATAAACAATGAGCAGTTCTTC. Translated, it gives CSARDGTGAFINNEQFF.

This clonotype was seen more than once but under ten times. This CDR3 reads CASSYSRLATDTQYF. In nucleotides, the CDR3 is TGTGCCAGCAGTTACTCGCGACTAGCGACGGATACGCAGTATTTT. V usage is TRBV6-2 or TRBV6-3 and J usage is TRBJ2-3; TRBD2 agrees at 8 bases. The germline V gene encodes CDR1 MNHEY and CDR2 SVGEGT. The CDR3 totals 15 residues. J lost 6 bases, V lost 0 bases, and 5 bases had no gene match.

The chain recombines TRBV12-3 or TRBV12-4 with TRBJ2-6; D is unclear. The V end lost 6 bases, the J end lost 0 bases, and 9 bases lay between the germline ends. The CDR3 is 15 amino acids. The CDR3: CASRDRNSGANVLTF. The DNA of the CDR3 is TGTGCCAGCAGAGACCGAAACTCTGGGGCCAACGTCCTGACTTTC.

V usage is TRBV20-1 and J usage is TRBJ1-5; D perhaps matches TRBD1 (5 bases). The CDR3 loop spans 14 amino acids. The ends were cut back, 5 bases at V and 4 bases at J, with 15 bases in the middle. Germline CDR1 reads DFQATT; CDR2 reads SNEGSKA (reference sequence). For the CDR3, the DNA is TGCAGTGCTCCCCGGGAGGGGCCAAATCAGCCCCAGCATTTT. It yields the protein CSAPREGPNQPQHF.

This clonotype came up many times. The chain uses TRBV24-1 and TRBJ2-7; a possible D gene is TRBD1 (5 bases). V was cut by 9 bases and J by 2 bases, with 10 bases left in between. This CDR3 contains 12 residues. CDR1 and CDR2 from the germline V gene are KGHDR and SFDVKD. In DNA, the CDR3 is TGTGCCACCCCAGACAGAGCCTACGAGCAGTACTTC. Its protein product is CATPDRAYEQYF.

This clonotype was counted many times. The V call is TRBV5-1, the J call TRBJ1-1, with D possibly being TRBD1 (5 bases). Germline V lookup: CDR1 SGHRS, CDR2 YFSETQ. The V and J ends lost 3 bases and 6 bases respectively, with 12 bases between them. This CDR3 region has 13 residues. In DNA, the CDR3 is TGCGCCAGCAGCTCGCAGGGTTGGTCTGAAGCTTTCTTT. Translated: CASSSQGWSEAFF.

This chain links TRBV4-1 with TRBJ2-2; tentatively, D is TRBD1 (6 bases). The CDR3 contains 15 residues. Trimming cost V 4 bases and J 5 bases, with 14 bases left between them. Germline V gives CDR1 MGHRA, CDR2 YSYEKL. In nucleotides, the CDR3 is TGCGCCAGCAGCCCCTGGACAGACATGACCGGGGAGCTGTTTTTT. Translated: CASSPWTDMTGELFF.

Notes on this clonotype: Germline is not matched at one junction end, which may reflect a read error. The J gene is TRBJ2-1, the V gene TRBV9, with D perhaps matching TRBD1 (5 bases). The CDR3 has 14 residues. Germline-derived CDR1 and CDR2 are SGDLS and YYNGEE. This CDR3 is CASGVVGALERQFF. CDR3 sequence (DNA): TGTGCCAGCGGCGTAGTAGGGGCCTTGGAGAGGCAGTTCTTC.

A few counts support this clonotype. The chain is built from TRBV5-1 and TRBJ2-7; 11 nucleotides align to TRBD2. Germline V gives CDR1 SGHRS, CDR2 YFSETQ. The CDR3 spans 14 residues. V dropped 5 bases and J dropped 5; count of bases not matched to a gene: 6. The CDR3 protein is CASRSTSGSNEQYF. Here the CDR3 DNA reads TGCGCCAGCAGGTCAACTAGCGGGAGTAACGAGCAGTACTTC.